Shown below are 20 T cell receptor beta chains from a single sample sequenced in a study of T cells expressing NK-cell markers. Each CDR3 protein gets one entry in TCRdb, which reprocessed the 5' RACE reads and gives no DNA. The sample totals 150,000 or so distinct CDR3 sequences. Sequencing was performed on blood T cells: a sorted CD56 or NKG2C T cell subset, CD4+ or CD8+ T cells, or bulk PBMC T cells (not recorded which). The origin of the receptors is a woman between 18 and 69 years old in good health.

This chain uses TRBV28 with TRBJ2-7. Germline V CDR1 and CDR2: MDHEN, SYDVKM. The CDR3 is made up of 13 amino acids. The CDR3 sequence: CASSPHLSYEQYF. Looking up the rest from reference TRBV28 and TRBJ2-7 gives the full variable domain: DVKVTQSSRYLVKRTGEKVFLECVQDMDHENMFWYRQDPGLGLRLIYFSYDVKMKEKGDIPEGYSVSREKKERFSLILESASTNQTSMYLCASSPHLSYEQYFGPGTRLTVT.

The chain recombines TRBV15 with TRBJ1-5. Germline V gives CDR1 LNHNV, CDR2 YYDKDF (reference sequence). This CDR3 has 13 amino acids. This CDR3 reads CATSVTVNQPQHF. The whole variable domain, remainder taken from reference TRBV15 and TRBJ1-5, is DAMVIQNPRYQVTQFGKPVTLSCSQTLNHNVMYWYQQKSSQAPKLLFHYYDKDFNNEADTPDNFQSRRPNTSFCFLDIRSPGLGDTAMYLCATSVTVNQPQHFGDGTRLSIL.

The rearrangement joins TRBV20-1 to TRBJ2-5; TCRdb picks TRBD1, but there is no DNA to check that call. CDR1 and CDR2 (germline): DFQATT, SNEGSKA (reference sequence). The CDR3 length is 14 residues. The CDR3 reads CSVTQGAQGETQYF.

The J gene is TRBJ2-1, the V gene TRBV7-2; absent DNA, TCRdb's TRBD2 call cannot be checked. Germline CDR1 reads SGHTA; CDR2 reads FQGNSA. This CDR3 region has 17 residues. CDR3: CASSPRTSGSNPNEQFF.

The V and J genes are TRBV5-1 and TRBJ2-1; the D gene TCRdb calls, TRBD2, cannot be checked with no DNA. This CDR3 is 16 amino acids long. Germline V lookup: CDR1 SGHRS, CDR2 YFSETQ. CDR3 in amino acids: CASSSLAGGPVDEQFF.

The rearrangement uses TRBV20-1 and TRBJ2-1; TCRdb indicates TRBD2, and absent DNA this call remains unverified. Germline assignment: CDR1 DFQATT and CDR2 SNEGSKA (reference sequence). CDR3 length: 17 amino acids. The CDR3 reads CSALLITGTSGINEQFF.

The chain joins TRBV7-9 to TRBJ2-2. Germline V lookup: CDR1 SEHNR, CDR2 FQNEAQ (reference sequence). The CDR3 has 14 amino acids. This chain's CDR3 is CASSSDDNTGELFF.

The rearrangement joins TRBV12-3 or TRBV12-4 to TRBJ1-1; checking the TCRdb D call of TRBD1 is not possible without DNA. CDR3 length: 14 residues. CDR3 region: CASRPPGGYTEAFF.

V usage is TRBV20-1 and J usage is TRBJ1-2; TCRdb calls TRBD1, which cannot be checked without DNA. Germline V lookup: CDR1 DFQATT, CDR2 SNEGSKA (reference sequence). CDR3 length: 11 residues. The CDR3 protein is CSVLQGSGYTF.

The rearrangement uses TRBV12-3 or TRBV12-4 and TRBJ1-2. CDR3 size: 12 residues. The CDR3 loop reads CASSPGLYGYTF.

This chain links TRBV20-1 with TRBJ1-6. CDR3 length equals 12 residues. In germline, CDR1 is DFQATT, CDR2 SNEGSKA (reference sequence). The chain's CDR3 is CSPKTGNSPLHF.

V gene TRBV5-5 combines with J gene TRBJ2-7; checking the TCRdb D call of TRBD1 is not possible without DNA. Germline CDR1 SGHKS, CDR2 YYEKEE (reference sequence). The CDR3 spans 15 residues. CDR3 in amino acids: CASSLITGMYYEQYF.

The J gene is TRBJ1-5, the V gene TRBV12-3 or TRBV12-4; TCRdb indicates TRBD1, and absent DNA this call remains unverified. The CDR3 loop spans 16 amino acids. CDR3 region: CASSTRTRPRPQPQHF.

The rearrangement joins TRBV10-3 to TRBJ1-6. The CDR3 length is 14 residues. Germline V gives CDR1 ENHRY, CDR2 SYGVKD. CDR3 in amino acids: CAISEATGKSPLHF.

The rearrangement uses TRBV2 and TRBJ1-6; there is no DNA to check the TCRdb D call of TRBD1. Looked up from germline, CDR1 is SNHLY and CDR2 is FYNNEI. The CDR3 consists of 14 residues. CDR3 sequence: CASTPVGDNSPLHF.

The CDR3: CASSLSLAGFTDTQYF. The chain recombines TRBV27 with TRBJ2-3; there is no DNA to check the TCRdb D call of TRBD2. Germline lookup yields CDR1 MNHEY and CDR2 SMNVEV (reference sequence). This CDR3 is built from 16 residues.

This sequence joins TRBV7-2 and TRBJ2-2; TCRdb's D call, TRBD1, is unchecked because there is no DNA. The CDR3 has 16 residues. Germline CDR1 and CDR2: SGHTA and FQGNSA. CDR3 residues: CASSLVATGNTGELFF.

This sequence joins TRBV12-3 or TRBV12-4 and TRBJ2-5; the TCRdb D gene call, TRBD1, has no DNA to confirm it. The CDR3 extends over 13 amino acids. CDR3 residues: CASSFSGEETQYF.

V gene TRBV9 combines with J gene TRBJ2-5; the TCRdb call, TRBD2, lacks DNA for checking. This CDR3 contains 15 residues. Germline values: CDR1 SGDLS, CDR2 YYNGEE. This CDR3 is CASSWASGGGETQYF.

V gene TRBV5-6 combines with J gene TRBJ1-4; TCRdb outputs TRBD1, but without DNA this stays unchecked. The CDR3 totals 15 residues. CDR1 and CDR2 (germline): SGHDT, YYEEEE. The CDR3 loop is CASSLVGGTGEKLFF.